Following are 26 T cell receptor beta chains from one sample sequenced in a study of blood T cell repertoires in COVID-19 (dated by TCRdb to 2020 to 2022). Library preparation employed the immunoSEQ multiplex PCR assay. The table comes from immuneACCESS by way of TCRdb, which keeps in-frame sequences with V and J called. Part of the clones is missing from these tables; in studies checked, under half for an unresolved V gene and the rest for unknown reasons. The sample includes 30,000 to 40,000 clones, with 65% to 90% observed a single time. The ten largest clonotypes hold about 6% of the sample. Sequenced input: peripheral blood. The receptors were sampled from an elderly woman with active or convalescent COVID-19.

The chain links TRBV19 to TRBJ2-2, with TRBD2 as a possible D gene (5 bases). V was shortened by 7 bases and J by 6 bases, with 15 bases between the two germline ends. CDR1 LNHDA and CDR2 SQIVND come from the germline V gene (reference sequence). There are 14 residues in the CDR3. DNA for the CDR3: TGTGCCAGTAAGCGGACCGCTGGGTCCGGGGAGCTGTTTTTT. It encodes CASKRTAGSGELFF.

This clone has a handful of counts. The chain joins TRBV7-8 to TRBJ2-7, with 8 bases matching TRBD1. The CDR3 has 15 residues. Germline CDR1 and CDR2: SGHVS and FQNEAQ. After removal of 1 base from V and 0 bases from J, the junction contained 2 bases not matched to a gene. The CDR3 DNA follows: TGTGCCAGCAGCTTAGATGGACAGGGCTCCTACGAGCAGTACTTC. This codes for CASSLDGQGSYEQYF.

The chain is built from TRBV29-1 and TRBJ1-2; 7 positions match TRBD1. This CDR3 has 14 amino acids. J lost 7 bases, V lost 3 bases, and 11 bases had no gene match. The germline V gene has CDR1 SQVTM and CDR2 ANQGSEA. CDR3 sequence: CSVDPGQGVFGYTF. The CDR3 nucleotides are TGCAGCGTTGATCCTGGTCAGGGGGTATTTGGCTACACCTTC.

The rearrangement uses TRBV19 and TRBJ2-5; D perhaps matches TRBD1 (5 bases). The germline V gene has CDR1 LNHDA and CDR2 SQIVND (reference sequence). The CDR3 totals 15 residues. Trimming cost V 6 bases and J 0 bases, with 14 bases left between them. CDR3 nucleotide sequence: TGTGCCAGTAGACGTAACGGACAAGACCAAGAGACCCAGTACTTC. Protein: CASRRNGQDQETQYF.

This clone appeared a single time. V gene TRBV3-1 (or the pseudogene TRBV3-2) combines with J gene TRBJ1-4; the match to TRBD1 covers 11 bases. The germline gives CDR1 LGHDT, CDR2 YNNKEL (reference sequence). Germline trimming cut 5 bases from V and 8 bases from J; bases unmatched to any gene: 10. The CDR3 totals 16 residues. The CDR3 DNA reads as TGTGCCAGCAGCTCCCGGACAGGGGGCGCGTCGGAAAAACTGTTTTTT. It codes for CASSSRTGGASEKLFF.

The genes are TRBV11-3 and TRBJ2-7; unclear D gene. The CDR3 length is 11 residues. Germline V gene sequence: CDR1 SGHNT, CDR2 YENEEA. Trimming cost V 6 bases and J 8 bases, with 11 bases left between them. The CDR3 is CASSLSEKQYF. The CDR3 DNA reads TGTGCCAGCAGTCTAAGCGAAAAGCAGTACTTC.

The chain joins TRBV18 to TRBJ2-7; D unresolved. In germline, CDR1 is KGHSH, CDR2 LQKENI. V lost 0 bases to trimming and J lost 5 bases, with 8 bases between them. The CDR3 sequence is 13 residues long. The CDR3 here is CASSPPSVNEQYF. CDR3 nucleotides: TGTGCCAGCTCACCACCGTCGGTCAACGAGCAGTACTTC.

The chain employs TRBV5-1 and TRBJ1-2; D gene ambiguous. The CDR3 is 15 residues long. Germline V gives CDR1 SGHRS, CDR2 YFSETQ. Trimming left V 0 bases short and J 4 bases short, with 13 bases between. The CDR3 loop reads CASSLDPSWAYGYTF. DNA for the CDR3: TGCGCCAGCAGCTTGGATCCTTCCTGGGCCTATGGCTACACCTTC. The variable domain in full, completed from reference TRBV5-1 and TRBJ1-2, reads KAGVTQTPRYLIKTRGQQVTLSCSPISGHRSVSWYQQTPGQGLQFLFEYFSETQRNKGNFPGRFSGRQFSNSRSEMNVSTLELGDSALYLCASSLDPSWAYGYTFGSGTRLTVV.

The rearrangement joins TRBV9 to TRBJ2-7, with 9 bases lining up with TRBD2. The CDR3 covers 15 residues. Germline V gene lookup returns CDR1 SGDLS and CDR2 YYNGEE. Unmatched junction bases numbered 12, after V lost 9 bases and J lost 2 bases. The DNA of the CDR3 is TGTGCCAACCGTGGGGAGCGGGGGGCTGCCTACGAGCAGTACTTC. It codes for CANRGERGAAYEQYF.

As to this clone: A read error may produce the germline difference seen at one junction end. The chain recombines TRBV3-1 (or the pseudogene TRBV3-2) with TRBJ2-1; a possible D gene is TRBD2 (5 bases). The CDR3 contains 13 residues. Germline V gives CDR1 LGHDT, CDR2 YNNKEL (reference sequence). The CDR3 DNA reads TGTGCCAGCACCCAAGGAGGTCTGACTGAGCAGTTCTTC. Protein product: CASTQGGLTEQFF.

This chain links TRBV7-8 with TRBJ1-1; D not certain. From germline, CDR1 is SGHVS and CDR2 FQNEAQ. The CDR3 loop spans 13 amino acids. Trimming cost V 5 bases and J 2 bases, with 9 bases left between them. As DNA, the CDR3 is TGTGCCAGCAGCCCCTGGAGAAACACTGAAGCTTTCTTT. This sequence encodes CASSPWRNTEAFF.

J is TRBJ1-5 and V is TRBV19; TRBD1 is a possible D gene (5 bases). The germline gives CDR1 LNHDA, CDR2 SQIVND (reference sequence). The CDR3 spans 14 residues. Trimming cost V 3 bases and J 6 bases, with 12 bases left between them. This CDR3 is CASSIREGSQPQHF. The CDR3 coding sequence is TGTGCCAGTAGTATCAGGGAGGGTAGTCAGCCCCAGCATTTT.

The CDR3 here is CASSQTGLAGAGNEQFF. The CDR3 coding sequence is TGTGCCAGCAGCCAGACTGGACTAGCGGGAGCGGGTAATGAGCAGTTCTTC. The V gene is TRBV14, the J gene TRBJ2-1, with 13 bases identical to TRBD2. The CDR3 is made up of 17 amino acids. Germline V gene data show CDR1 as SGHDN and CDR2 as FVKESK. The junction had 9 bases not matched to a gene; V was cut back by 3 bases and J by 7 bases.

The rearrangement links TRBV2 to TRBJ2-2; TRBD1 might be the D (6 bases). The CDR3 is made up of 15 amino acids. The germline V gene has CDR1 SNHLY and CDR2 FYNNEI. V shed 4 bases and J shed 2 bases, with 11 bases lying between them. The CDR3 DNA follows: TGTGCCAGCAGTGCCACAGGGTTAAACACCGGGGAGCTGTTTTTT. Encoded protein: CASSATGLNTGELFF.

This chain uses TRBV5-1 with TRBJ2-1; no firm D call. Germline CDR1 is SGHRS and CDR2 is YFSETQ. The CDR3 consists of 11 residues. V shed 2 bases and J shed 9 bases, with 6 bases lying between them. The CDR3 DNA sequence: TGCGCCAGCAGCTTTGGGCTTGAGCAGTTCTTC. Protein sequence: CASSFGLEQFF.

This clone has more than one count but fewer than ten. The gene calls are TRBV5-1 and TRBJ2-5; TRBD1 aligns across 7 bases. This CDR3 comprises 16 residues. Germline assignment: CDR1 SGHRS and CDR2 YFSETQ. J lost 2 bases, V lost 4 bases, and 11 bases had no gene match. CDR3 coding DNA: TGCGCCAGCAGCAGAGAGCCGGGACAGCCTCAAGAGACCCAGTACTTC. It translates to CASSREPGQPQETQYF.

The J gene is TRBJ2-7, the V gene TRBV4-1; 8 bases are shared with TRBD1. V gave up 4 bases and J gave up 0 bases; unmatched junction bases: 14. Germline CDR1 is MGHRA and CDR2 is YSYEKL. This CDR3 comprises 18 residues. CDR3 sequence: CASSLGQGAYRSSYEQYF. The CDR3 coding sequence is TGCGCCAGCAGCCTTGGGCAGGGGGCTTATCGGAGCTCCTACGAGCAGTACTTC.

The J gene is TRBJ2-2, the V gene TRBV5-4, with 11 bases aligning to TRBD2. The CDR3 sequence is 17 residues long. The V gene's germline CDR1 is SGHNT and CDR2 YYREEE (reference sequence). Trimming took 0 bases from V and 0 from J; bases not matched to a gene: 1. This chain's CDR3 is CASSLVLAGANTGELFF. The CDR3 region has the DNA TGTGCCAGCAGCTTGGTACTAGCGGGGGCGAACACCGGGGAGCTGTTTTTT.

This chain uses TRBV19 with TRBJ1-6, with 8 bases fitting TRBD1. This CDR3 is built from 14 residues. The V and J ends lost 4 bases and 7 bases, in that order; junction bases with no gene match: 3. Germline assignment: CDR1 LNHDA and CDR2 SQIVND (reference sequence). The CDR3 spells CASSRQGSNSPLHF. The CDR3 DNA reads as TGTGCCAGTAGTAGACAGGGGTCGAATTCACCCCTCCACTTT. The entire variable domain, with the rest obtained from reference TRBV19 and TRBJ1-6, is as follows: DGGITQSPKYLFRKEGQNVTLSCEQNLNHDAMYWYRQDPGQGLRLIYYSQIVNDFQKGDIAEGYSVSREKKESFPLTVTSAQKNPTAFYLCASSRQGSNSPLHFGNGTRLTVT.

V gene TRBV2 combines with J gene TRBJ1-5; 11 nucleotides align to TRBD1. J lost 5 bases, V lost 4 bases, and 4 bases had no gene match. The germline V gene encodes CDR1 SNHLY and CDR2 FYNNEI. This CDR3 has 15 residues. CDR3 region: CASSVDRGPYQPQHF. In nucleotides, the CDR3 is TGTGCCAGCAGTGTGGACAGGGGGCCTTATCAGCCCCAGCATTTT.

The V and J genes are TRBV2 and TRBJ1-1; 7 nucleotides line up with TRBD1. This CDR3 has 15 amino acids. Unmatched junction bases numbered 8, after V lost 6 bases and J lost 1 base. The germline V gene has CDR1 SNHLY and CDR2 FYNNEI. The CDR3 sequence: CASSPAGTANTEAFF. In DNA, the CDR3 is TGTGCCAGCAGCCCTGCCGGGACAGCGAACACTGAAGCTTTCTTT.

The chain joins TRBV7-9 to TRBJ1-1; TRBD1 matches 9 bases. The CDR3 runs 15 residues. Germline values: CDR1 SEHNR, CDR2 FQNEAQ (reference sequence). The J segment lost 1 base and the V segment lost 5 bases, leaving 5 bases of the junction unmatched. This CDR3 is CASSRTGAGNTEAFF. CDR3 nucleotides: TGTGCCAGCAGCCGGACAGGGGCGGGGAACACTGAAGCTTTCTTT.

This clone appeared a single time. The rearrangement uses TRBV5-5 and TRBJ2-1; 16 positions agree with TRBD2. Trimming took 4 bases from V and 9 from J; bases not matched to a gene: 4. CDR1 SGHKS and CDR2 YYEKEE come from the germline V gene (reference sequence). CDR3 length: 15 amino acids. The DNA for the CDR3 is TGTGCCAGCAGCGGGACTAGCGGGGGGGCTGGTGAGCAGTTCTTC. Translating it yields CASSGTSGGAGEQFF.

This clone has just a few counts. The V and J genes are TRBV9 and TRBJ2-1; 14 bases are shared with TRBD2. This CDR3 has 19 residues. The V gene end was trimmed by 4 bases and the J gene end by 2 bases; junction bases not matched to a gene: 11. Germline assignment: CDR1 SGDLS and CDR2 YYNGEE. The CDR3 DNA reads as TGTGCCAGCAGCCCTCAGGCGACTAGCGGGAGGGCCGCCTACAATGAGCAGTTCTTC. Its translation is CASSPQATSGRAAYNEQFF.

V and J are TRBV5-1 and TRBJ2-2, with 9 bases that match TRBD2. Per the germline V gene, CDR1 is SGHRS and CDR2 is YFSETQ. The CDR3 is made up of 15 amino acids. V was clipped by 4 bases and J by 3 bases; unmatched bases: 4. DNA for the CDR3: TGCGCCAGCAGCCCGGGACTAGCTTACACCGGGGAGCTGTTTTTT. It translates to CASSPGLAYTGELFF.

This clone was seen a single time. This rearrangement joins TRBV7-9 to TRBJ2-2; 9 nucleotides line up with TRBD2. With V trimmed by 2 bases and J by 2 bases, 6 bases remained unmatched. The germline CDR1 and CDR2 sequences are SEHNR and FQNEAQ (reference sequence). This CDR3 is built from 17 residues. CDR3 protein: CASSLLVTSGNTGELFF. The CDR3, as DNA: TGTGCCAGCAGCTTACTAGTGACTAGCGGTAACACCGGGGAGCTGTTTTTT.